The 22 T cell receptor beta chains in this list originate from one sample, sequenced in a study of memory CD4+ T cells and cytomegalovirus serostatus. Assay used: immunoSEQ multiplex PCR; TCRdb lists only in-frame clones, some missing. In the table there are about 100,000 clones, approximately 80% of which are singletons. The sort gate was single viable CD3+CD4+CD8-CD45RO+ cells for memory CD4+ T cells. Sequenced sample: memory CD4+ T cells from blood. All receptors derive from an adult in good health and CMV-seropositive.

This sequence joins TRBV11-3 and TRBJ2-3; TRBD1 agrees at 8 bases. This CDR3 comprises 14 residues. Germline CDR1 is SGHNT and CDR2 is YENEEA. V was pared by 5 bases and J by 2 bases, with 3 bases of the junction left unmatched. CDR3 residues: CASSRDRHTDTQYF. In nucleotides, the CDR3 is TGTGCCAGCAGCCGGGACAGGCACACAGATACGCAGTATTTT.

The chain uses TRBV9 and TRBJ2-1; TRBD2 is a possible D gene (5 bases). Trimming removed 3 bases from V and 5 bases from J, with 9 bases in between. The CDR3 has 13 residues. Germline loops: CDR1 SGDLS, CDR2 YYNGEE. The CDR3 nucleotides read TGTGCCAGCAGCGCCGGGGTCCACAATGAGCAGTTCTTC. Residues: CASSAGVHNEQFF. The complete variable domain, with remaining parts taken from reference TRBV9 and TRBJ2-1, reads DSGVTQTPKHLITATGQRVTLRCSPRSGDLSVYWYQQSLDQGLQFLIQYYNGEERAKGNILERFSAQQFPDLHSELNLSSLELGDSALYFCASSAGVHNEQFFGPGTRLTVL.

CDR3 sequence reads: CASSFDRNSEKLFF. The DNA for the CDR3 is TGTGCCAGCAGTTTTGACAGGAATAGTGAAAAACTGTTTTTT. The chain employs TRBV27 and TRBJ1-4; D might be TRBD1 (6 bases). V was cut by 3 bases and J by 7 bases, with 12 bases left in between. CDR1 is MNHEY and CDR2 is SMNVEV in the germline V gene (reference sequence). CDR3 length: 14 residues.

The J gene is TRBJ1-2, the V gene TRBV28, with 12 bases that match TRBD1. CDR3 length: 16 amino acids. V lost 6 bases, J lost 4 bases, and 9 bases stayed unmatched. In germline, CDR1 is MDHEN, CDR2 SYDVKM. Here the CDR3 DNA reads TGTGCCAGCAGCTCCGGGACAGGGGGCTTCCTCTATGGCTACACCTTC. This codes for CASSSGTGGFLYGYTF.

The table lists this clone with a few counts. The chain carries TRBV9 and TRBJ1-3; D unresolved. The V end was cut by 0 bases, the J end by 0 bases, with 7 bases between. This CDR3 comprises 15 residues. Germline CDR1 is SGDLS and CDR2 is YYNGEE. CDR3 sequence (DNA): TGTGCCAGCAGCGTAGGGTCTAGCTCTGGAAACACCATATATTTT. It specifies CASSVGSSSGNTIYF.

The rearrangement uses TRBV5-5 and TRBJ2-5; D is uncertain. The CDR3 runs 14 residues. The germline gives CDR1 SGHKS, CDR2 YYEKEE (reference sequence). The V end lost 4 bases, the J end lost 2 bases, and 12 bases lay between the germline ends. The CDR3 here is CASSRDGRQETQYF. The CDR3 DNA is TGTGCCAGCAGCCGCGACGGACGGCAAGAGACCCAGTACTTC.

DNA for the CDR3: TGCGCCAGCAGCTTGGGAGTGGCGGGCTCACCCCTCCACTTT. Translating it yields CASSLGVAGSPLHF. The chain couples TRBV5-1 to TRBJ1-6; no clear D. The length of the CDR3 is 14 residues. Trimming removed 0 bases at V and 10 bases at J, with 11 bases between. Germline CDR1 reads SGHRS; CDR2 reads YFSETQ.

This chain joins TRBV5-6 and TRBJ2-3, with D unclear. The length of the CDR3 is 14 residues. V was trimmed by 5 bases and J by 6 bases, leaving 16 bases between them. Germline V CDR1 and CDR2: SGHDT, YYEEEE. The DNA of the CDR3 is TGTGCCAGCAGGGCCGTACTGAATTGGGATACGCAGTATTTT. It is translated as CASRAVLNWDTQYF.

This sequence joins TRBV15 and TRBJ2-5, with 8 bases fitting TRBD2. Germline assignment: CDR1 LNHNV and CDR2 YYDKDF (reference sequence). The CDR3 spans 15 residues. V lost 3 bases and J lost 4; bases outside the gene matches: 7. The CDR3 sequence: CATSSPQAGGETQYF. In DNA, the CDR3 is TGTGCCACCAGCAGCCCCCAGGCGGGGGGAGAGACCCAGTACTTC.

This clone was picked up a small number of times. The chain carries TRBV9 and TRBJ1-1, with a tentative D call TRBD1 (5 bases). Deletions cut 3 bases from V and 0 bases from J, with 18 bases between. Germline V gene lookup returns CDR1 SGDLS and CDR2 YYNGEE. The CDR3 contains 17 residues. CDR3 loop: CASSAGKGNLMNTEAFF. The CDR3 DNA reads TGTGCCAGCAGCGCCGGGAAGGGGAACCTCATGAACACTGAAGCTTTCTTT.

The rearrangement joins TRBV5-4 to TRBJ1-5; TRBD1 matches at 9 bases. V was clipped by 4 bases and J by 4 bases; unmatched bases: 3. Germline CDR1 reads SGHNT; CDR2 reads YYREEE (reference sequence). The length of the CDR3 is 14 residues. CDR3 region: CASSAGQGNQPQHF. The CDR3 bases are TGTGCCAGCAGCGCCGGACAGGGGAATCAGCCCCAGCATTTT.

V gene TRBV7-3 combines with J gene TRBJ2-1, with D perhaps matching TRBD1 (5 bases). Deletions cut 1 base from V and 4 bases from J, with 11 bases between. This CDR3 is 15 amino acids long. In germline, CDR1 is SGHTA, CDR2 FQGTGA. CDR3: CASSLSGGQYNEQFF. DNA for the CDR3: TGTGCCAGCAGCTTAAGTGGCGGACAATACAATGAGCAGTTCTTC.

The chain is built from TRBV30 and TRBJ1-1, with D tentatively TRBD1 (5 bases). Trimming took 2 bases from V and 10 from J, leaving 11 bases between them. The CDR3 totals 11 residues. Germline CDR1 reads GTSNPN; CDR2 reads SVGIG (reference sequence). CDR3 bases: TGTGCCTGGAGTTTGGCTGGGGGAGCTTTCTTT. This gives the protein CAWSLAGGAFF.

The chain couples TRBV18 to TRBJ1-2; 8 bases are shared with TRBD1. The CDR3 spans 16 residues. V gave up 0 bases and J gave up 4 bases; unmatched junction bases: 7. Germline V gene data show CDR1 as KGHSH and CDR2 as LQKENI. The CDR3 loop is CASSPPAAGGFYGYTF. CDR3 in DNA: TGTGCCAGCTCACCACCCGCGGCAGGGGGCTTCTATGGCTACACCTTC. The variable domain in full, with the rest retrieved from reference TRBV18 and TRBJ1-2, is NAGVMQNPRHLVRRRGQEARLRCSPMKGHSHVYWYRQLPEEGLKFMVYLQKENIIDESGMPKERFSAEFPKEGPSILRIQQVVRGDSAAYFCASSPPAAGGFYGYTFGSGTRLTVV.

The chain recombines TRBV5-8 with TRBJ2-7; the match to TRBD1 covers 9 bases. The CDR3 extends over 14 amino acids. Germline lookup yields CDR1 SGHTS and CDR2 YDEGEE. The V gene end was trimmed by 4 bases and the J gene end by 2 bases; junction bases not matched to a gene: 4. The CDR3 DNA is TGTGCCAGCAGCCCTCGACAGGGGGCCTACGAGCAGTACTTC. Its protein is CASSPRQGAYEQYF.

V is TRBV25-1 and J is TRBJ1-2, with D maybe TRBD1 (6 bases). Germline V CDR1 and CDR2: MGHDK, SYGVNS. The germline V and J ends were trimmed by 10 bases and 4 bases, with 13 bases remaining between them. The CDR3 has 12 amino acids. The CDR3 spells CATSGDFYGYTF. For the CDR3, the DNA is TGTGCCACTTCAGGGGATTTCTATGGCTACACCTTC.

This rearrangement joins TRBV14 to TRBJ2-2, with D tentatively TRBD1 (6 bases). V lost 1 base, J lost 6 bases, and 12 bases lay in between. The length of the CDR3 is 15 residues. Germline CDR1 SGHDN, CDR2 FVKESK. The CDR3 DNA reads as TGTGCCAGCAGCCAAGTCCCGACAGGTGCCGGGGAGCTGTTTTTT. This translates into CASSQVPTGAGELFF.

The chain has TRBV19 and TRBJ2-3, with 10 bases that match TRBD2. Germline CDR1 and CDR2: LNHDA and SQIVND (reference sequence). V shed 5 bases, J shed 3 bases, and the junction held 8 bases outside the gene matches. This CDR3 is 16 amino acids long. The CDR3 spells CASSRASGSVTDTQYF. The DNA for the CDR3 is TGTGCCAGTAGTCGGGCTAGCGGGAGTGTTACAGATACGCAGTATTTT. Together with reference TRBV19 and TRBJ2-3, the CDR3 gives the full variable domain: DGGITQSPKYLFRKEGQNVTLSCEQNLNHDAMYWYRQDPGQGLRLIYYSQIVNDFQKGDIAEGYSVSREKKESFPLTVTSAQKNPTAFYLCASSRASGSVTDTQYFGPGTRLTVL.

This clone was seen just once. The rearrangement uses TRBV28 and TRBJ1-2; D might be TRBD1 (6 bases). The CDR3 extends over 13 amino acids. The V gene's germline CDR1 is MDHEN and CDR2 SYDVKM. V was shortened by 9 bases and J by 4 bases, with 15 bases between the two germline ends. Here the CDR3 DNA reads TGTGCCAGTCGGGCAGGGGCTGCCTATGGCTACACCTTC. This sequence encodes CASRAGAAYGYTF.

V is TRBV7-6 and J is TRBJ2-7; no definite D call. Germline-derived CDR1 and CDR2 are SGHVS and FNYEAQ. The CDR3 has 14 amino acids. V lost 2 bases and J lost 2, with 10 bases in between. The CDR3 sequence is CASSLSGRTYEQYF. The CDR3 DNA is TGTGCCAGCAGCTTAAGTGGCAGAACCTACGAGCAGTACTTC.

This clone was counted once. The chain is built from TRBV6-5 and TRBJ1-5; D is unclear. This CDR3 has 15 amino acids. From germline, CDR1 is MNHEY and CDR2 SVGAGI. Trimming stripped 2 bases from V and 0 bases from J, with 8 bases between. CDR3 nucleotides: TGTGCCAGCAGTTACGGCGGCAATAGCAATCAGCCCCAGCATTTT. Its protein product is CASSYGGNSNQPQHF.

The V call is TRBV7-3, the J call TRBJ2-4; 8 nucleotides match TRBD1. Germline lookup yields CDR1 SGHTA and CDR2 FQGTGA. V was pared by 2 bases and J by 8 bases, with 8 bases of the junction left unmatched. This CDR3 is 15 amino acids long. The CDR3, as DNA: TGTGCCAGCAGCTTACTCGGGGACAGGTGGGACATTCAGTACTTC. Protein product: CASSLLGDRWDIQYF.